This T cell receptor beta chain was identified during a study of T cell responses to AZD1222 COVID-19 vaccine. This clone was recorded only once. What it binds is not known. The table came from immunoSEQ multiplex PCR; TCRdb's copy has only in-frame clones and leaves some out. The repertoire holds more than 85,000 clones, with around 90% as singletons. Findings and caveats of the study: Two AZD1222 administrations were followed by greater Spike-specific TCR breadth and depth. CD4 TCRs linked to vaccination spanned spike, dominating at 160-218 and 743-854. White British ancestry dominated among donors, who included more females, and clonal diversity was possibly underestimated.

CDR3 length: 17 residues. V gave up 0 bases and J gave up 1 base; unmatched junction bases: 7. Germline V gene lookup returns CDR1 SGHDT and CDR2 YYEEEE. This receptor was taken from an adult who received the AZD1222 COVID-19 vaccine. V and J are TRBV5-6 and TRBJ2-5; 9 positions match TRBD1. Source: peripheral blood, taken 28 days after the second AZD1222 dose. The DNA of the CDR3 is TGTGCCAGCAGCTTGGTTACAGGGGGCCTCTTCCAAGAGACCCAGTACTTC. Its translation is CASSLVTGGLFQETQYF. The entire variable domain, with the rest obtained from reference TRBV5-6 and TRBJ2-5, is as follows: DAGVTQSPTHLIKTRGQQVTLRCSPKSGHDTVSWYQQALGQGPQFIFQYYEEEERQRGNFPDRFSGHQFPNYSSELNVNALLLGDSALYLCASSLVTGGLFQETQYFGPGTRLLVL.